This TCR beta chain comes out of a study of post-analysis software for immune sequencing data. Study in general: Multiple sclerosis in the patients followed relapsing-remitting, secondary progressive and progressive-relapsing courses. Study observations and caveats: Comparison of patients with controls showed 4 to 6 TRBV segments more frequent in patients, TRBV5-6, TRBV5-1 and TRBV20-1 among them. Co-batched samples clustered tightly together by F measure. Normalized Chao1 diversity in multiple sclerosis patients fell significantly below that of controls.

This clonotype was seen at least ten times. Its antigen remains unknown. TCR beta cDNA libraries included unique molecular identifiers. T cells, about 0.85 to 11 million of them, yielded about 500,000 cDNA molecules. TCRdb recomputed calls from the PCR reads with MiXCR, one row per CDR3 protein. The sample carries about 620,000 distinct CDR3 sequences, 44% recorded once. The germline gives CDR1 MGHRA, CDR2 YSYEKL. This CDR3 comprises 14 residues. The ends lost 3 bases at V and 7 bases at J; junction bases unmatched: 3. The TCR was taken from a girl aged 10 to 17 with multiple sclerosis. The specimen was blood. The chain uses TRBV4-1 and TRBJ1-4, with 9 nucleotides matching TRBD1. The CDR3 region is CASSHYRGREKLFF. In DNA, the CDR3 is TGCGCCAGCAGCCACTACAGGGGGCGTGAAAAACTGTTTTTT.